Described below is a single T cell receptor beta chain sequence and its context. Its antigen remains unidentified. This sample stems from a study of T-cell reconstitution after alpha-beta-depleted transplantation in children. Study-wide points: Counts and diversity of T cells one year after transplant came mostly from newly produced T cells. Some patients' high day-60 TCRbeta diversity was traced to surviving recipient T cells and thymic progenitors. About two months after transplant, alpha-beta T cells reportedly came from several hundred expanded graft clones.

Construction of the TCRbeta library involved unique molecular identifiers. From the PCR reads, TCRdb called clonotypes with MiXCR, one entry per CDR3 protein. The table has over 200,000 distinct CDR3 sequences, around 7.7% seen once. Between the trimmed V and J ends, which lost 5 bases and 4 bases, there was a span of 24 bases. Germline assignment: CDR1 DFQATT and CDR2 SNEGSKA (reference sequence). The CDR3 spans 16 residues. The TCR sequence derives from a male patient aged 2 to 10 who had a stem cell transplant for acute myeloid leukemia, so the T cells may come from the graft donor. The chain recombines TRBV20-1 with TRBJ2-7; D uncertain. The sample in question was PBMCs, mostly from graft donor cells, obtained 360 days after TCRalphabeta/CD19-depleted stem cell transplant. The CDR3 nucleotides read TGCAGTGCTGCCGTCGCAGGCGAATTCAGAGAATACGAGCAGTACTTC. Its protein product is CSAAVAGEFREYEQYF.